This T cell receptor (beta chain) was obtained from a study of molecular identifiers for immune sequencing clone quantification. Overall study results and limits: In cases of identical TCR molecules sharing a barcode, highly expanded clone sizes could be underestimated. Effector cells had over 99% of their molecules in clones above 20 RNA copies, while naive cells had under 1%.

For bulk TCR libraries, previously described methods and listed TCR primers were used. TCRdb fed the PCR reads into MiXCR, producing one record per CDR3 protein. The profile shows about 86,000 distinct CDR3 sequences, roughly 25% of them singletons. Note on this clonotype: Its antigen is unidentified.

Naive CD8 T cells were picked out by sorting for CD8+CD4-CCR7+CD45RA+. Trimming stripped 1 base from V and 5 bases from J, with 14 bases between. The CDR3 consists of 15 residues. The gene calls are TRBV12-3 or TRBV12-4 and TRBJ2-5; D gene uncertain. The sample comprised naive CD8+ T cells from blood, with Jurkat cell RNA spiked in. The subset denotes: FACS-sorted CD8+CD4-CCR7+CD45RA+ naive T cells. This TCR was sampled from a human donor in good health. Some libraries in this study had Jurkat cell RNA spiked in. Here the CDR3 DNA reads TGTGCCAGCAGTTTAGAATGGGTCGGTGCGGAGACCCAGTACTTC. Protein: CASSLEWVGAETQYF.